A selection of T cell receptor beta chains follows, all from one sample in a study of blood T cell repertoires in COVID-19. TCRdb's table, derived via immunoSEQ multiplex PCR, lists solely in-frame clones and lacks some. Seen here are around 260,000 clones, around 90% observed once, and the top ten hold around 2.6%. Sequencing was carried out using peripheral blood. These receptor sequences come from a person between 18 and 35 years old with COVID-19, enrolled during active disease. CDR3s include the opening cysteine and the closing phenylalanine or tryptophan. The order of the fields is V gene, J gene, D gene, clone size, CDR3 protein, CDR3 DNA. A D gene is named only where the DNA matches it firmly. Where a row states a size, it is once, few, many or the class of an expanded clone; other rows omit it.

>TRBV28|TRBJ1-1|-|-
CASSLWTGENTEAFF
TGTGCCAGCAGTTTATGGACCGGGGAGAACACTGAAGCTTTCTTT
>TRBV7-6|TRBJ2-5|TRBD2|-
CASSPPGLAGSETQYF
TGTGCCAGCAGCCCACCGGGGCTAGCGGGATCCGAGACCCAGTACTTC
>TRBV5-1|TRBJ2-5|-|-
CASSGGQTPQETQYF
TGCGCCAGCAGCGGCGGACAGACCCCCCAAGAGACCCAGTACTTC
>TRBV18|TRBJ2-1|-|-
CASSPGGDLYNEQFF
TGTGCCAGCTCACCCGGAGGGGACCTCTACAATGAGCAGTTCTTC
>TRBV28|TRBJ2-1|-|-
CASSRGADEQFF
TGTGCCAGCAGTCGGGGTGCCGATGAGCAGTTCTTC
>TRBV5-1|TRBJ2-5|TRBD2|-
CASSLAGTSGETQYF
TGCGCCAGCAGCTTGGCCGGGACTAGCGGAGAGACCCAGTACTTC
>TRBV19|TRBJ1-2|-|-
CASSALPLYGYTF
TGTGCCAGTAGTGCGCTACCTCTCTATGGCTACACCTTC
>TRBV9|TRBJ2-6|-|-
CASSAPITSPGANVLTF
TGTGCCAGCAGCGCACCGATCACTAGCCCTGGGGCCAACGTCCTGACTTTC
>TRBV7-9|TRBJ1-5|TRBD1|-
CASSSAGQGTNQPQHF
TGTGCCAGCAGCTCTGCCGGACAGGGTACAAATCAGCCCCAGCATTTT
>TRBV6-5|TRBJ2-3|-|-
CASSRGDTQYF
TGTGCCAGCAGCAGGGGTGATACGCAGTATTTT
>TRBV11-2|TRBJ2-7|TRBD2|-
CASSLGQREYEQYF
TGTGCCAGCAGCTTAGGGCAGCGGGAGTACGAGCAGTACTTC
>TRBV7-2|TRBJ1-5|-|once
CASRTGSNQPQHF
TGTGCCAGCAGAACAGGGTCCAATCAGCCCCAGCATTTT
>TRBV7-2|TRBJ2-1|-|-
CASSSRWGAGEWIF
TGTGCCAGCAGCTCCCGCTGGGGGGCGGGAGAATGGATCTTC
>TRBV6-6|TRBJ2-1|TRBD1|-
CASSSGTGVYNEQFF
TGTGCCAGCAGTTCCGGGACAGGGGTCTACAATGAGCAGTTCTTC
>TRBV7-8|TRBJ2-7|TRBD2|-
CASSLGRAGYEQYF
TGTGCCAGCAGCCTCGGGAGGGCCGGTTACGAGCAGTACTTC
>TRBV30|TRBJ2-1|TRBD2|-
CAWLAGGRTYNEQFF
TGTGCCTGGTTAGCGGGAGGAAGGACCTACAATGAGCAGTTCTTC
>TRBV6-5|TRBJ1-2|TRBD1|-
CASSPGQGARYTF
TGTGCCAGCAGCCCGGGACAGGGGGCACGCTACACCTTC
>TRBV5-4|TRBJ1-4|TRBD1|-
CASSLGRTGEEKLFF
TGTGCCAGCAGCTTGGGACGGACAGGGGAAGAAAAACTGTTTTTT
>TRBV6-2/TRBV6-3|TRBJ1-3|TRBD1|-
CASSNRDRGGNTIYF
TGTGCCAGCAGTAACCGGGACAGGGGAGGAAACACCATATATTTT
>TRBV2|TRBJ1-5|-|-
CASSTTMRQPQHF
TGTGCCAGCAGCACAACCATGCGGCAGCCCCAGCATTTT
>TRBV3-1/TRBV3-2|TRBJ2-1|TRBD1|-
CASSQPGTENEQFF
TGTGCCAGCAGCCAACCCGGGACAGAAAATGAGCAGTTCTTC
>TRBV18|TRBJ1-5|-|-
CASSPAGNSNQPQHF
TGTGCCAGCTCACCCGCAGGGAATAGCAATCAGCCCCAGCATTTT
>TRBV6-5|TRBJ1-2|-|-
CASSSRQVDSYGYTF
TGTGCCAGCAGTTCAAGACAGGTGGATAGCTATGGCTACACCTTC
>TRBV12-2|TRBJ2-7|-|-
CASRLPYRVPYEQYF
TGTGCAAGTCGCTTACCCTACAGGGTCCCCTACGAGCAGTACTTC
>TRBV11-2|TRBJ1-5|-|-
CASSPSYSNQPQHF
TGTGCCAGCAGCCCGAGTTATAGCAATCAGCCCCAGCATTTT